Listed below are T cell receptor beta chains from one sample, sequenced in a study of radiation and T cells in renal cell carcinoma. The table came from immunoSEQ multiplex PCR; TCRdb's copy has only in-frame clones and leaves some out. The sample carries about 130,000 clones, approximately 85% recorded once. The sample in question was blood, obtained from a patient whose treatment included radiotherapy and nephrectomy. Every receptor here comes from a man aged 45-65 years with renal cell carcinoma. Each CDR3 is given with its conserved first and last residue. A D gene is named only where the DNA matches it firmly. A clone size is listed for some rows: how often the clone was seen (once, few, many), or a class if it is expanded.

D	size	V	J	DNA	CDR3
-	-	TRBV4-3	TRBJ1-1	TGCGCCAGCAGCCAAAATGTTGGGCCTGAAGCTTTCTTT	CASSQNVGPEAFF
TRBD1	-	TRBV10-3	TRBJ2-2	TGTGCCATCAGTGAGAGGGGGGGACAGGGGAACACCGGGGAGCTGTTTTTT	CAISERGGQGNTGELFF
-	-	TRBV5-5	TRBJ2-3	TGTGCCAGCAGCCCCGGGGCAGATACGCAGTATTTT	CASSPGADTQYF
-	-	TRBV11-2	TRBJ1-1	TGTGCCAGCAGCTTAGGGGTGAACACTGAAGCTTTCTTT	CASSLGVNTEAFF
-	-	TRBV5-1	TRBJ2-3	TGCGCCAGCAGCTACGGCGAGACGCAGTATTTT	CASSYGETQYF
-	few	TRBV6-6	TRBJ2-3	TGTGCCAGCACTGGGGCCGGCACAGATACGCAGTATTTT	CASTGAGTDTQYF
-	-	TRBV10-3	TRBJ2-1	TGTGCCATCAGTGAAGAGGGGCCGACTATTTCCAATGAGCAGTTCTTC	CAISEEGPTISNEQFF
TRBD2	-	TRBV4-2	TRBJ2-1	TGTGCCAGCAGCCCTTCGCTAGCGGGCGGGACTTACAATGAGCAGTTCTTC	CASSPSLAGGTYNEQFF
-	once	TRBV6-5	TRBJ2-1	TGTGCCAGCAGCCCACTAAGTCGTGAGCAGTTCTTC	CASSPLSREQFF
-	-	TRBV6-4	TRBJ2-2	TGTGCCAGCAGTGACGGGGGATGGGACACCGGGGAGCTGTTTTTT	CASSDGGWDTGELFF
-	many	TRBV28	TRBJ2-3	TGTGCCAGCAGCCGCGGTCAGTTGGTGAGCACAGATACGCAGTATTTT	CASSRGQLVSTDTQYF
-	-	TRBV2	TRBJ1-3	TGTGCCAGCAGCCCCGGTGGCCCTTCCCCTGGAAACACCATATATTTT	CASSPGGPSPGNTIYF
TRBD1	-	TRBV9	TRBJ2-1	TGTGCCAGCAGTGGACAGGGAAGCTCCTACAATGAGCAGTTCTTC	CASSGQGSSYNEQFF
TRBD2	few	TRBV6-5	TRBJ2-1	TGTGCCAGCAGCCTGAGCGGGGGGGCCTACAATGAGCAGTTCTTC	CASSLSGGAYNEQFF
-	-	TRBV19	TRBJ1-4	TGTGCCAGTAACCGGGACACGAGTGAAAAACTGTTTTTT	CASNRDTSEKLFF
-	-	TRBV19	TRBJ1-5	TGTGCCAGTATGAATTCACCTGGGGAGGTCTGGAGGCCCCAGCATTTT	CASMNSPGEVWRPQHF
TRBD1	once	TRBV7-2	TRBJ2-3	TGTGCCAGCAGCTTATTCGGGACAGACACAGATACGCAGTATTTT	CASSLFGTDTDTQYF
TRBD2	few	TRBV5-4	TRBJ2-1	TGTGCCAGCAGCCCCGGGGGGGCAGGGACCCCCGATGAGCAGTTCTTC	CASSPGGAGTPDEQFF
TRBD2	-	TRBV27	TRBJ2-1	TGTGCCAGCGCTCACGGCGGGGGGGCCAATGAGCAGTTCTTC	CASAHGGGANEQFF
-	-	TRBV4-1	TRBJ2-1	TGCGCCAGCAGCCAAGCCGGGCTGGCGGGACACAATGAGCAGTTCTTC	CASSQAGLAGHNEQFF
-	-	TRBV4-1	TRBJ1-2	TGCGCCAGCAGCCAAGATCAGGAATTAGGACGGATATATGGCTACACCTTC	CASSQDQELGRIYGYTF
-	-	TRBV9	TRBJ2-3	TGTGCCAGCAGCGTAACATCGTGGCCTGATACGCAGTATTTT	CASSVTSWPDTQYF
-	-	TRBV7-2	TRBJ1-1	TGTGCCAGCAGCGTACAGGTGGGCACTGAAGCTTTCTTT	CASSVQVGTEAFF
-	medium-sized	TRBV27	TRBJ1-2	TGTGCCAGCAAAACAGGGAACTATGGCTACACCTTC	CASKTGNYGYTF
-	-	TRBV10-2	TRBJ1-3	TGCGCCAGCAATTCAGAAAGCTCTGGAAACACCATATATTTT	CASNSESSGNTIYF
-	once	TRBV5-1	TRBJ2-5	TGCGCCAGCAGCTTAGTTCTCCAAGAGACCCAGTACTTC	CASSLVLQETQYF
TRBD2	-	TRBV27	TRBJ2-1	TGTGCCAGCAGTTTGCCCGGACTAGCATTGGTTGAGCAGTTCTTC	CASSLPGLALVEQFF
-	-	TRBV15	TRBJ1-1	TGTGCCACCAGTACCGATATGGGATCCGCTGAAGCTTTCTTT	CATSTDMGSAEAFF
-	-	TRBV6-6	TRBJ1-3	TGTGCCAGCAGTTACCCTGACAGACCGTCTGGAAACACCATATATTTT	CASSYPDRPSGNTIYF
-	-	TRBV30	TRBJ1-5	TGTGCCTGGAGCCTATCTAGCAATCAGCCCCAGCATTTT	CAWSLSSNQPQHF
TRBD1	-	TRBV5-1	TRBJ2-1	TGCGCCAGCAGCTTGGTGGCAGGGGGTGACAATGAGCAGTTCTTC	CASSLVAGGDNEQFF
-	once	TRBV5-1	TRBJ1-4	TGCGCCAGCAGCTTGAATCTAGGGGTGGCTAATGAAAAACTGTTTTTT	CASSLNLGVANEKLFF
TRBD1	-	TRBV2	TRBJ2-3	TGTGCCAGCAGCGGACAGGGGTTGGGAGATACGCAGTATTTT	CASSGQGLGDTQYF
TRBD2	-	TRBV29-1	TRBJ2-5	TGCAGCGTTGAAGTGACTAGCGGGGGAGAGACCCAGTACTTC	CSVEVTSGGETQYF
-	few	TRBV7-3	TRBJ2-2	TGTGCCAGCAGCTTAGATCCTTCGAACACCGGGGAGCTGTTTTTT	CASSLDPSNTGELFF
-	-	TRBV5-1	TRBJ2-5	TGCGCCAGCAGCTTGGCAACGGGGGAGACCCAGTACTTC	CASSLATGETQYF
TRBD1	-	TRBV2	TRBJ2-5	TGTGCCAGCAGACCGGGACAGGGCTTTCAGACCCAGTACTTC	CASRPGQGFQTQYF
-	few	TRBV28	TRBJ2-3	TGTGCCAGCAGTTCCCCCCCCCGGCCCCGATCTAAACTGGATACGCAGTATTTT	CASSSPPRPRSKLDTQYF
TRBD2	-	TRBV5-1	TRBJ2-3	TGCGCCAGCAGCTTGGGACTAGCGGGAGGGCCTGGCACAGATACGCAGTATTTT	CASSLGLAGGPGTDTQYF